Shown below are 3 T cell receptor beta chains from a single sample sequenced in a study of memory CD4+ T cells and cytomegalovirus serostatus. The sort gate was single viable CD3+CD4+CD8-CD45RO+ cells for memory CD4+ T cells. The data were produced by immunoSEQ multiplex PCR, yet TCRdb's version contains in-frame clones alone and is incomplete. This table has 64,000 or so clones, roughly 80% appearing once. Sample: memory CD4+ T cells from blood. Receptor source: an adult in good health and CMV-seronegative.

This chain joins TRBV4-2 and TRBJ1-1; D perhaps matches TRBD1 (5 bases). Germline CDR1 LGHNA, CDR2 YNFKEQ. The CDR3 consists of 16 residues. V dropped 1 base and J dropped 1 base, with 13 bases sitting between them. The CDR3 bases are TGTGCCAGCAGCCAAGCGACAGCCCGAGGGAACACTGAAGCTTTCTTT. Encoded protein: CASSQATARGNTEAFF.

The V and J genes are TRBV5-6 and TRBJ2-3; D is uncertain. CDR3 length: 14 amino acids. The ends were cut back, 7 bases at V and 3 bases at J, with 15 bases in the middle. The germline V gene encodes CDR1 SGHDT and CDR2 YYEEEE. CDR3 nucleotide sequence: TGTGCCAGCGCGCATGGGCCGGGTACAGATACGCAGTATTTT. Protein: CASAHGPGTDTQYF. Together with reference TRBV5-6 and TRBJ2-3, the CDR3 gives the full variable domain: DAGVTQSPTHLIKTRGQQVTLRCSPKSGHDTVSWYQQALGQGPQFIFQYYEEEERQRGNFPDRFSGHQFPNYSSELNVNALLLGDSALYLCASAHGPGTDTQYFGPGTRLTVL.

The V and J genes are TRBV28 and TRBJ1-1; 8 bases are a match to TRBD1. Germline-derived CDR1 and CDR2 are MDHEN and SYDVKM. The CDR3 is made up of 13 amino acids. The ends lost 5 bases at V and 14 bases at J; junction bases unmatched: 13. CDR3 sequence: CASSGTGFVFGFF. The CDR3 coding sequence is TGTGCCAGCAGTGGGACAGGATTTGTTTTTGGGTTCTTT.